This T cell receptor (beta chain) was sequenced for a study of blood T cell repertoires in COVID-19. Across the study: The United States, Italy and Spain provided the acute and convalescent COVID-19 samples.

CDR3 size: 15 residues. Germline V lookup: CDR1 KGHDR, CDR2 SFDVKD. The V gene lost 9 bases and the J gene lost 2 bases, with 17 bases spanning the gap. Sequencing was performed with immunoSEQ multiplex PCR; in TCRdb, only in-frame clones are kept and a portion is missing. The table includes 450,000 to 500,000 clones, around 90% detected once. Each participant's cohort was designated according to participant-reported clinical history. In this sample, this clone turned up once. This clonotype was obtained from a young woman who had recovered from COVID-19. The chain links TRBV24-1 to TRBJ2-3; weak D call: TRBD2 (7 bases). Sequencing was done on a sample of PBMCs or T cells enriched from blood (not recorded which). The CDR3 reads CATGIGGPSTDTQYF. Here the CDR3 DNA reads TGTGCCACCGGTATCGGGGGGCCCTCCACAGATACGCAGTATTTT.